This T cell receptor (beta chain) was captured by sequencing in a study of blood T cell repertoires in COVID-19. The germline V gene encodes CDR1 GTSNPN and CDR2 SVGIG (reference sequence). V was clipped by 8 bases and J by 4 bases, with 14 bases between them. The CDR3 sequence is 12 residues long. Libraries were prepared by immunoSEQ multiplex PCR; TCRdb keeps only in-frame clonotypes and omits some of them. The sample holds about 160,000 clones, about 93% seen once. Source material: peripheral blood. The chain couples TRBV30 to TRBJ1-1; weak D call: TRBD1 (6 bases). This TCR came from a woman aged 45 to 65 with acute or convalescent COVID-19. CDR3 amino acids: CASLGGGTEAFF. In nucleotides, the CDR3 is TGTGCCAGCCTAGGGGGGGGCACTGAAGCTTTCTTT.